These 21 T cell receptor beta chains were sequenced from one sample in a study of T cell responses to AZD1222 COVID-19 vaccine. The repertoire was sequenced with immunoSEQ multiplex PCR; TCRdb's copy has only in-frame clones and lacks some. In the table there are just under 75,000 clones, 80% of which are singletons. The sample consisted of peripheral blood, taken 28 days after the second AZD1222 dose. These receptors originate from an adult who received the AZD1222 COVID-19 vaccine.

The rearrangement links TRBV5-1 to TRBJ2-7; a possible D gene is TRBD2 (6 bases). This CDR3 is 12 amino acids long. Trimming pared 3 bases from V and 6 bases from J, leaving 10 bases between. From germline, CDR1 is SGHRS and CDR2 YFSETQ. The CDR3 is CASSWDSGEQYF. The CDR3 DNA follows: TGCGCCAGCAGCTGGGACTCGGGCGAGCAGTACTTC.

The rearrangement uses TRBV28 and TRBJ1-5; no reliable D call. The CDR3 covers 13 residues. CDR1 is MDHEN, CDR2 SYDVKM, per germline. Trimming removed 1 base from V and 4 bases from J, with 5 bases in between. This CDR3 reads CASSLFGNQPQHF. For the CDR3, the DNA is TGTGCCAGCAGTTTATTTGGGAATCAGCCCCAGCATTTT.

The chain is built from TRBV29-1 and TRBJ1-1; TRBD1 agrees at 7 bases. The CDR3 extends over 12 amino acids. The trim removed 7 bases at V and 5 bases at J, leaving 7 bases unmatched. Germline V gives CDR1 SQVTM, CDR2 ANQGSEA. The CDR3 DNA sequence: TGCAGCGCCGCACAGGGGATGACTGAAGCTTTCTTT. Protein: CSAAQGMTEAFF.

The chain carries TRBV18 and TRBJ2-5; possible D gene TRBD2, 5 bases. Germline V CDR1 and CDR2: KGHSH, LQKENI. This CDR3 spans 13 amino acids. V lost 2 bases, J lost 5 bases, and 9 bases lay in between. The CDR3 DNA reads TGTGCCAGCTCACCAGTGGGCGGGGAGACCCAGTACTTC. This sequence encodes CASSPVGGETQYF.

The chain is built from TRBV14 and TRBJ1-2; no firm D call. Trimming took 3 bases from V and 6 from J, leaving 17 bases between them. The CDR3 covers 15 residues. CDR1 is SGHDN, CDR2 FVKESK, per germline. CDR3 DNA sequence: TGTGCCAGCAGCCAGTTCGCGACGGGGAGGGATGGCTACACCTTC. Amino acids: CASSQFATGRDGYTF.

The V gene is TRBV12-3 or TRBV12-4, the J gene TRBJ1-5, with a possible D match to TRBD1 (5 bases). The CDR3 contains 13 residues. Trimming removed 5 bases from V and 3 bases from J, with 8 bases in between. The CDR3, as DNA: TGTGCCAGCAGTCGGGACCACAATCAGCCCCAGCATTTT. As protein: CASSRDHNQPQHF.

This clone was seen once. The rearrangement joins TRBV11-3 to TRBJ2-1; no clear D gene. V was pared by 3 bases and J by 5 bases, with 5 bases between. Germline V gene sequence: CDR1 SGHNT, CDR2 YENEEA. The CDR3 loop spans 12 amino acids. DNA of the CDR3: TGTGCCAGCAGCTTCGGAGACAATGAGCAGTTCTTC. Its protein product is CASSFGDNEQFF.

In its sample, this clone was seen a few times. The V gene is TRBV2, the J gene TRBJ1-3, with 7 bases that match TRBD1. V shed 7 bases and J 4 bases; nucleotides not matched to a gene: 13. CDR1 and CDR2 from the germline V gene are SNHLY and FYNNEI. The CDR3 has 16 residues. Written as DNA, the CDR3 is TGTGCCAGCACCCTTCCGGCGACAGGGATCGGAAACACCATATATTTT. Translating it yields CASTLPATGIGNTIYF. Together with reference TRBV2 and TRBJ1-3, the CDR3 gives the full variable domain: EPEVTQTPSHQVTQMGQEVILRCVPISNHLYFYWYRQILGQKVEFLVSFYNNEISEKSEIFDDQFSVERPDGSNFTLKIRSTKLEDSAMYFCASTLPATGIGNTIYFGEGSWLTVV.

The chain joins TRBV2 to TRBJ2-5, with D possibly being TRBD2 (5 bases). This CDR3 region has 14 residues. V dropped 6 bases and J dropped 4 bases, with 15 bases sitting between them. Germline assignment: CDR1 SNHLY and CDR2 FYNNEI. The CDR3 nucleotides are TGTGCCAGCAGCTTCTCCGGGGTAAGAGAGACCCAGTACTTC. This translates into CASSFSGVRETQYF.

This chain connects TRBV29-1 to TRBJ1-1; D uncertain. The CDR3 extends over 13 amino acids. Trimming stripped 5 bases from V and 1 base from J, with 11 bases between. In germline, CDR1 is SQVTM, CDR2 ANQGSEA. CDR3 amino acids: CSVSTWGNTEAFF. CDR3 nucleotide sequence: TGCAGCGTTTCGACCTGGGGGAACACTGAAGCTTTCTTT.

The chain links TRBV7-8 to TRBJ1-3; D not resolved. Trimming left V 3 bases short and J 2 bases short, with 5 bases between. CDR1 is SGHVS and CDR2 is FQNEAQ in the germline V gene. The CDR3 totals 13 residues. CDR3 DNA sequence: TGTGCCAGCAGCTTGTTTACTGGAAACACCATATATTTT. Translating gives CASSLFTGNTIYF.

V and J are TRBV7-2 and TRBJ2-3; D not resolved. Germline CDR1 SGHTA, CDR2 FQGNSA. V was pared by 2 bases and J by 2 bases, with 8 bases between. This CDR3 region has 14 residues. CDR3 DNA sequence: TGTGCCAGCAGCTTAAGTCAGGACACAGATACGCAGTATTTT. This sequence encodes CASSLSQDTDTQYF. Combining the CDR3 with reference TRBV7-2 and TRBJ2-3 gives the whole variable domain GAGVSQSPSNKVTEKGKDVELRCDPISGHTALYWYRQSLGQGLEFLIYFQGNSAPDKSGLPSDRFSAERTGGSVSTLTIQRTQQEDSAVYLCASSLSQDTDTQYFGPGTRLTVL.

This clone showed up just a few times. The J gene is TRBJ1-5, the V gene TRBV18; D is perhaps TRBD1 (6 bases). The CDR3 is 15 amino acids. V was cut by 3 bases and J by 2 bases, with 11 bases left in between. Germline V lookup: CDR1 KGHSH, CDR2 LQKENI. CDR3 protein: CASSPSGDGNQPQHF. In DNA form, the CDR3 reads TGTGCCAGCTCACCCTCAGGGGATGGCAATCAGCCCCAGCATTTT.

This clone occurred a few times. This chain joins TRBV29-1 and TRBJ2-1; 13 bases agree with TRBD2. The CDR3 has 14 amino acids. Germline V gives CDR1 SQVTM, CDR2 ANQGSEA. V shed 5 bases and J 7 bases; nucleotides not matched to a gene: 5. The CDR3 sequence: CSVQGLAGRNEQFF. CDR3 coding DNA: TGCAGCGTTCAGGGACTAGCGGGAAGAAATGAGCAGTTCTTC.

This rearrangement joins TRBV5-1 to TRBJ2-1; D is uncertain. Germline V lookup: CDR1 SGHRS, CDR2 YFSETQ. Trimming removed 0 bases at V and 8 bases at J, with 9 bases between. The CDR3 covers 13 residues. CDR3 amino acids: CASSLGPFDEQFF. The CDR3 DNA reads TGCGCCAGCAGCTTGGGGCCGTTTGATGAGCAGTTCTTC.

The chain couples TRBV11-2 to TRBJ2-5; D gene ambiguous. The CDR3 is 14 residues long. The V end was cut by 5 bases, the J end by 5 bases, with 15 bases between. Germline CDR1 is SGHAT and CDR2 is FQNNGV. CDR3 DNA sequence: TGTGCCAGCAGCCCCACAGCCTCGCCGGAGACCCAGTACTTC. This gives the protein CASSPTASPETQYF.

The chain recombines TRBV30 with TRBJ1-1, with D possibly being TRBD1 (5 bases). Trimming stripped 5 bases from V and 1 base from J, with 11 bases between. The CDR3 has 13 amino acids. Per germline, CDR1 GTSNPN and CDR2 SVGIG (reference sequence). The CDR3 region is CAWGASPNTEAFF. CDR3 nucleotide sequence: TGTGCCTGGGGGGCCTCTCCGAACACTGAAGCTTTCTTT.

This clone was seen only a few times. The J gene is TRBJ2-5, the V gene TRBV21-1; TRBD1 is the table's D call and was not checked against the DNA. TRBV21-1 is tagged as a pseudogene. The CDR3 sequence is 15 residues long. In DNA, the CDR3 is TGTGCCAGCAGCAAAGTAAGGGGAAGGGGAGAGACCCAGTACTTC. It codes for CASSKVRGRGETQYF.

The chain combines TRBV6-6 with TRBJ1-3; D call uncertain. The V gene lost 0 bases and the J gene lost 2 bases, with 11 bases spanning the gap. The CDR3 totals 16 residues. CDR1 MNHNY and CDR2 SVGAGI come from the germline V gene (reference sequence). This CDR3 reads CASSYSAGAAGNTIYF. CDR3 DNA sequence: TGTGCCAGCAGTTACTCGGCAGGCGCAGCTGGAAACACCATATATTTT.

The rearrangement links TRBV28 to TRBJ2-2; D is possibly TRBD1 or TRBD2 (6 bases each). V was cut by 8 bases and J by 0 bases, with 10 bases left in between. Germline loops: CDR1 MDHEN, CDR2 SYDVKM. The CDR3 spans 14 residues. The DNA of the CDR3 is TGTGCCAGCCAAGGGGGGTCGAACACCGGGGAGCTGTTTTTT. Its protein is CASQGGSNTGELFF.

The CDR3 loop is CASSLPRERTDTQYF. The CDR3 DNA reads TGCGCCAGCAGCCTGCCAAGGGAACGCACAGATACGCAGTATTTT. V is TRBV5-1 and J is TRBJ2-3; D ambiguous. The CDR3 has 15 residues. Germline values: CDR1 SGHRS, CDR2 YFSETQ. V lost 4 bases and J 1 base, leaving 13 bases between the germline ends.